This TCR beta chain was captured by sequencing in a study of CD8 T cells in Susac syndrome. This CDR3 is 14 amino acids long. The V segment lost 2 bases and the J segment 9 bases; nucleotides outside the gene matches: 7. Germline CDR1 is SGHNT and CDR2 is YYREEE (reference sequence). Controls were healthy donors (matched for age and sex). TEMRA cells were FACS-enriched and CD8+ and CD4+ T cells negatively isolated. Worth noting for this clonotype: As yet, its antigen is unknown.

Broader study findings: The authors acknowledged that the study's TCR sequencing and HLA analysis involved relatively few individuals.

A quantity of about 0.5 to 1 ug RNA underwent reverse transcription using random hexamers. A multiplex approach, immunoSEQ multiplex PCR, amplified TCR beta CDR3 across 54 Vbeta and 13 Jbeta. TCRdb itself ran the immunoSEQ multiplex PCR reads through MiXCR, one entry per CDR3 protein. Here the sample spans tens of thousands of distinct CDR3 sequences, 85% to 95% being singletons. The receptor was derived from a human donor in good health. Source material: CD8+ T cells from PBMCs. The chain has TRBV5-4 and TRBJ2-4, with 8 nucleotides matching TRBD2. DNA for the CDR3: TGTGCCAGCAGCTTTCGGGACGCGGGGGGCATTCAGTACTTC. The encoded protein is CASSFRDAGGIQYF.